The 26 T cell receptor beta chains below were found in one sample sequenced in a study of long-term antiretroviral therapy in people with HIV (dated by TCRdb to about 2022). The immunoSEQ hsTCRB v3.0 assay was used at survey level resolution to sequence the TRB variable region. The source is immuneACCESS, and TCRdb retained only in-frame sequences with V and J called. Part of the clones is not carried over; for the studies checked, unresolved V genes explain less than half of this, and the remainder is unexplained. Present in this sample are about 26,000 clones, 82% of which were seen just once. About 15% of the sample is taken by the ten largest. Sequencing used unsorted PBMCs, obtained 2.9 years after starting antiretroviral therapy. The receptors derive from a man aged 50-59 years with HIV.

This clone was recorded once. The CDR3 sequence: CASSGVGALGEQFF. The CDR3 region has the DNA TGTGCCAGCAGCGGGGTAGGGGCCCTCGGTGAGCAGTTCTTC. The V call is TRBV9, the J call TRBJ2-1; D may be TRBD1 (5 bases). V lost 3 bases, J lost 9 bases, and 16 bases lay in between. CDR3 length equals 14 residues. Germline CDR1 reads SGDLS; CDR2 reads YYNGEE.

The CDR3 loop reads CASSWDRGYEQYF. The CDR3 DNA follows: TGTGCCAGCAGCTGGGACAGGGGTTACGAGCAGTACTTC. The gene calls are TRBV5-6 and TRBJ2-7; 10 bases match TRBD1. This CDR3 has 13 residues. Germline values: CDR1 SGHDT, CDR2 YYEEEE. V lost 3 bases and J lost 4; bases outside the gene matches: 1.

J is TRBJ2-7 and V is TRBV15, with D possibly being TRBD1 (6 bases). CDR1 and CDR2 (germline): LNHNV, YYDKDF (reference sequence). Trimming left V 3 bases short and J 1 base short, with 7 bases between. The CDR3 is 13 amino acids. Here the CDR3 reads CATSRDSSYEQYF. The CDR3 DNA reads as TGTGCCACCAGCAGGGACAGTTCCTACGAGCAGTACTTC.

This chain links TRBV6-5 with TRBJ1-4, with 8 bases that match TRBD1. Germline trimming cut 6 bases from V and 7 bases from J; bases unmatched to any gene: 4. The germline gives CDR1 MNHEY, CDR2 SVGAGI. The CDR3 extends over 13 amino acids. CDR3: CASRTGQGEKLFF. Written as DNA, the CDR3 is TGTGCCAGCAGGACCGGACAGGGTGAAAAACTGTTTTTT.

Only a few counts were recorded for this clone. The J gene is TRBJ2-7, the V gene TRBV11-2; no reliable D call. The CDR3 has 14 residues. CDR1 SGHAT and CDR2 FQNNGV come from the germline V gene. The ends were cut back, 5 bases at V and 12 bases at J, with 23 bases in the middle. Written as DNA, the CDR3 is TGTGCCAGCAGCCTCTTAGCTCGCATGGGCGGTTGGTACTTC. It encodes CASSLLARMGGWYF.

This chain uses TRBV7-9 with TRBJ1-5, with D unresolved. The CDR3 loop spans 15 amino acids. The germline CDR1 and CDR2 sequences are SEHNR and FQNEAQ (reference sequence). V was cut by 4 bases and J by 6 bases, with 16 bases left in between. CDR3 residues: CASSSPSKGSQPQHF. Here the CDR3 DNA reads TGTGCCAGCAGCTCACCCTCAAAAGGGAGTCAGCCCCAGCATTTT. The full variable domain, its missing parts supplied by reference TRBV7-9 and TRBJ1-5, is DTGVSQNPRHKITKRGQNVTFRCDPISEHNRLYWYRQTLGQGPEFLTYFQNEAQLEKSRLLSDRFSAERPKGSFSTLEIQRTEQGDSAMYLCASSSPSKGSQPQHFGDGTRLSIL.

The chain carries TRBV7-8 and TRBJ1-4; the match to TRBD1 covers 8 bases. The CDR3 has 14 residues. Germline V gene lookup returns CDR1 SGHVS and CDR2 FQNEAQ. Trimming removed 3 bases from V and 13 bases from J; junction bases left unmatched: 10. The CDR3 is CASSLSIGTGVLFF. For the CDR3, the DNA is TGTGCCAGCAGCTTGTCGATTGGGACAGGCGTACTGTTTTTT.

The CDR3 spells CASSGMTSGSYEQYF. The CDR3 DNA follows: TGTGCCAGCAGCGGCATGACGTCCGGCTCCTACGAGCAGTACTTC. The chain links TRBV11-2 to TRBJ2-7; no clear D gene. V was shortened by 5 bases and J by 0 bases, with 14 bases between the two germline ends. CDR1 and CDR2 from the germline V gene are SGHAT and FQNNGV. The CDR3 contains 15 residues.

This chain uses TRBV5-1 with TRBJ1-1; D not resolved. The CDR3 has 22 amino acids. From germline, CDR1 is SGHRS and CDR2 YFSETQ. Trimming pared 1 base from V and 0 bases from J, leaving 31 bases between. The CDR3 nucleotides are TGCGCCAGCAGCTTGAGGCCCGGTAATACTGGAGGACCTAAAGGGATGAACACTGAAGCTTTCTTT. Protein product: CASSLRPGNTGGPKGMNTEAFF.

The chain joins TRBV9 to TRBJ2-1; TRBD2 matches at 10 bases. This CDR3 has 15 amino acids. The junction had 0 bases not matched to a gene; V was cut back by 1 base and J by 2 bases. Looked up from germline, CDR1 is SGDLS and CDR2 is YYNGEE. The CDR3 nucleotides are TGTGCCAGCAGCGTAACTAGCGGGGCCTACAATGAGCAGTTCTTC. This sequence encodes CASSVTSGAYNEQFF.

Only a few counts were recorded for this clone. V gene TRBV7-9 combines with J gene TRBJ1-2; a possible D gene is TRBD1 (6 bases). Per germline, CDR1 SEHNR and CDR2 FQNEAQ (reference sequence). V was trimmed by 1 base and J by 4 bases, leaving 16 bases between them. The CDR3 contains 16 residues. This CDR3 reads CASSLEDSQDVYGYTF. DNA for the CDR3: TGTGCCAGCAGCTTAGAGGACAGCCAGGACGTCTATGGCTACACCTTC.

The J gene is TRBJ1-1, the V gene TRBV5-8; D uncertain. Between the trimmed V and J ends, which lost 0 bases and 6 bases, there was a span of 9 bases. CDR1 and CDR2 (germline): SGHTS, YDEGEE. The CDR3 extends over 13 amino acids. The CDR3 here is CASSLGVGAEAFF. The DNA of the CDR3 is TGTGCCAGCAGCTTGGGTGTTGGTGCTGAAGCTTTCTTT.

The chain couples TRBV4-2 to TRBJ2-7, with D maybe TRBD2 (6 bases). Germline V gene lookup returns CDR1 LGHNA and CDR2 YNFKEQ. Between the trimmed V and J ends, which lost 3 bases and 5 bases, there was a span of 14 bases. The CDR3 consists of 14 residues. CDR3 region: CASSHLGRGNEQYF. The DNA of the CDR3 is TGTGCCAGCAGCCACCTGGGTCGGGGGAACGAGCAGTACTTC.

As DNA, the CDR3 is TGTGCCAGCAGTGTCTCATCTAATCAGCCCCAGCATTTT. Translating it yields CASSVSSNQPQHF. The chain carries TRBV2 and TRBJ1-5; D is unclear. From germline, CDR1 is SNHLY and CDR2 FYNNEI. The CDR3 totals 13 residues. Trimming left V 4 bases short and J 4 bases short, with 8 bases between.

The chain joins TRBV7-2 to TRBJ1-3; no clear D. Trimming took off 4 bases at V and 1 base at J, with 14 bases between the two ends. This CDR3 comprises 16 residues. Germline V gene sequence: CDR1 SGHTA, CDR2 FQGNSA. CDR3 residues: CASSSPLGISGNTIYF. CDR3 sequence (DNA): TGTGCCAGCAGCTCCCCGTTGGGGATTTCTGGAAACACCATATATTTT.

The chain joins TRBV7-2 to TRBJ2-5; D is perhaps TRBD2 (7 bases). CDR3 length: 15 residues. Germline V gene sequence: CDR1 SGHTA, CDR2 FQGNSA. The V gene lost 4 bases and the J gene lost 5 bases, with 17 bases spanning the gap. The CDR3, as DNA: TGTGCCAGCAGCTCCCAATCGGGGGGCAGGGAGACCCAGTACTTC. Its protein product is CASSSQSGGRETQYF.

The V call is TRBV27, the J call TRBJ2-3; weak D call: TRBD1 (6 bases). Trimming cost V 2 bases and J 3 bases, with 15 bases left between them. The CDR3 is 16 residues long. CDR1 is MNHEY and CDR2 is SMNVEV in the germline V gene (reference sequence). CDR3 amino acids: CASSLLTTGFTDTQYF. In nucleotides, the CDR3 is TGTGCCAGCAGTTTACTGACGACAGGTTTTACAGATACGCAGTATTTT.

This sequence joins TRBV18 and TRBJ1-2; a possible D gene is TRBD1 (5 bases). Trimming took 3 bases from V and 4 from J, leaving 9 bases between them. This CDR3 is 13 amino acids long. Germline assignment: CDR1 KGHSH and CDR2 LQKENI. CDR3 sequence reads: CASSPGGGYGYTF. The CDR3 nucleotides are TGTGCCAGCTCACCGGGGGGAGGCTATGGCTACACCTTC.

In its sample, this clone was seen once. V is TRBV15 and J is TRBJ2-2, with D tentatively TRBD1 or TRBD2 (5 bases each). Germline CDR1 reads LNHNV; CDR2 reads YYDKDF (reference sequence). Trimming took off 2 bases at V and 4 bases at J, with 14 bases between the two ends. This CDR3 comprises 16 residues. The CDR3 here is CATSRPERGPTGELFF. For the CDR3, the DNA is TGTGCCACCAGCAGACCGGAGAGGGGCCCCACCGGGGAGCTGTTTTTT.

The chain has TRBV4-1 and TRBJ1-6, with D unclear. The CDR3 runs to 13 residues. Germline CDR1 reads MGHRA; CDR2 reads YSYEKL. Trimming cost V 2 bases and J 13 bases, with 12 bases left between them. In DNA form, the CDR3 reads TGCGCCAGCAGCCAACCCCGAGGAGGGCCCCTCCACTTT. It codes for CASSQPRGGPLHF.

V usage is TRBV9 and J usage is TRBJ1-2; D remains unclear. Germline assignment: CDR1 SGDLS and CDR2 YYNGEE. The CDR3 extends over 17 amino acids. V was shortened by 0 bases and J by 0 bases, with 15 bases between the two germline ends. The CDR3 DNA is TGTGCCAGCAGCGTAGATTCCCCGTCGATAGCTAACTATGGCTACACCTTC. Translated: CASSVDSPSIANYGYTF. Full variable domain (rest looked up from reference TRBV9 and TRBJ1-2): DSGVTQTPKHLITATGQRVTLRCSPRSGDLSVYWYQQSLDQGLQFLIQYYNGEERAKGNILERFSAQQFPDLHSELNLSSLELGDSALYFCASSVDSPSIANYGYTFGSGTRLTVV.

This clone was counted a single time. J is TRBJ2-5 and V is TRBV11-2; no firm D call. Germline-derived CDR1 and CDR2 are SGHAT and FQNNGV. The CDR3 covers 12 residues. With 5 bases removed from V and 5 bases from J, the gap between germline ends came to 9 bases. Here the CDR3 reads CASSAKGETQYF. The CDR3 coding sequence is TGTGCCAGCAGCGCGAAAGGGGAGACCCAGTACTTC.

The chain uses TRBV5-1 and TRBJ2-3; no firm D call. This CDR3 is built from 14 residues. The V end was cut by 0 bases, the J end by 2 bases, with 7 bases between. Germline values: CDR1 SGHRS, CDR2 YFSETQ. The CDR3 protein is CASSLGADTDTQYF. The CDR3 DNA reads as TGCGCCAGCAGCTTGGGGGCAGACACAGATACGCAGTATTTT.

The chain employs TRBV7-6 and TRBJ2-3, with D hard to call. Germline values: CDR1 SGHVS, CDR2 FNYEAQ. Trimming took off 3 bases at V and 2 bases at J, with 18 bases between the two ends. The CDR3 sequence is 17 residues long. The DNA for the CDR3 is TGTGCCAGCAGCTTCCTTGGCCCCTTCGCCTACACAGATACGCAGTATTTT. Its translation: CASSFLGPFAYTDTQYF.

In this sample, this clone turned up once. This sequence joins TRBV6-5 and TRBJ1-1, with D possibly being TRBD1 (6 bases). V was shortened by 5 bases and J by 2 bases, with 15 bases between the two germline ends. The CDR3 is made up of 15 amino acids. Germline lookup yields CDR1 MNHEY and CDR2 SVGAGI. The CDR3 DNA sequence: TGTGCCAGCAGTCGTACAGGGATCTTAAACACTGAAGCTTTCTTT. This encodes CASSRTGILNTEAFF.

CDR3 in DNA: TGTGCCAGCAGTCCGTGGGACAGGGGTCCCCCTAACTATGGCTACACCTTC. Translated: CASSPWDRGPPNYGYTF. The J gene is TRBJ1-2, the V gene TRBV28; 10 bases map to TRBD1. The CDR3 loop spans 17 amino acids. V gave up 5 bases and J gave up 0 bases; unmatched junction bases: 9. CDR1 and CDR2 (germline): MDHEN, SYDVKM.